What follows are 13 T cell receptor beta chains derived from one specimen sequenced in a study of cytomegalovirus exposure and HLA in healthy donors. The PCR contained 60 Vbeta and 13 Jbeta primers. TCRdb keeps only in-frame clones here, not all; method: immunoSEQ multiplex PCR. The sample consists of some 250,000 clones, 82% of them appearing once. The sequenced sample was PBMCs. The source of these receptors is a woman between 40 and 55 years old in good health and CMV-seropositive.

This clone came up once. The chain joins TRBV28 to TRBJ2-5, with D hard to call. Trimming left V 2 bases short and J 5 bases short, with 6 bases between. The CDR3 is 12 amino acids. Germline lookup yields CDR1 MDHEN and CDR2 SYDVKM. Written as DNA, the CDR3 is TGTGCCAGCAGTTTACCAGCGGAGACCCAGTACTTC. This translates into CASSLPAETQYF.

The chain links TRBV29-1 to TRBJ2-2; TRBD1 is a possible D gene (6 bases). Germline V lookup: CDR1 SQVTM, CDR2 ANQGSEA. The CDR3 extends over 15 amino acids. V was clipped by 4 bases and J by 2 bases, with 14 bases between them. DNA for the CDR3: TGCAGCGTTGGCGGACAGCTAACCAACACCGGGGAGCTGTTTTTT. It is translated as CSVGGQLTNTGELFF.

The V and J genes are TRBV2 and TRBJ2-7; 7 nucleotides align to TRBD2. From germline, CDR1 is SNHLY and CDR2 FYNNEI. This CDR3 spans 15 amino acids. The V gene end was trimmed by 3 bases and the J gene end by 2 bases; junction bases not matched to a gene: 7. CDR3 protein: CASSEYKGGTYEQYF. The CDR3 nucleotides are TGTGCCAGCAGTGAGTATAAGGGAGGGACCTACGAGCAGTACTTC. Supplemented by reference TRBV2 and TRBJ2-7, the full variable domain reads EPEVTQTPSHQVTQMGQEVILRCVPISNHLYFYWYRQILGQKVEFLVSFYNNEISEKSEIFDDQFSVERPDGSNFTLKIRSTKLEDSAMYFCASSEYKGGTYEQYFGPGTRLTVT.

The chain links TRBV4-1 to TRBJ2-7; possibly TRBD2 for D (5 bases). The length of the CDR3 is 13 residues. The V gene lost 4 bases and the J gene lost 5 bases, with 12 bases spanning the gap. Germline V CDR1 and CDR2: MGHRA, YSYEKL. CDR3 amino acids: CASSPAASHEQYF. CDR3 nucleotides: TGCGCCAGCAGCCCAGCGGCGTCCCACGAGCAGTACTTC.

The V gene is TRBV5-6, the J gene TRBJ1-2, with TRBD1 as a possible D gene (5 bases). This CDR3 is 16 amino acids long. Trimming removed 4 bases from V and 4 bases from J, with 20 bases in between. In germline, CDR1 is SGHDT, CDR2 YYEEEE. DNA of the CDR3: TGTGCCAGCAGCCCCAATATCGGGGGTACGTCCTATGGCTACACCTTC. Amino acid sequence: CASSPNIGGTSYGYTF.

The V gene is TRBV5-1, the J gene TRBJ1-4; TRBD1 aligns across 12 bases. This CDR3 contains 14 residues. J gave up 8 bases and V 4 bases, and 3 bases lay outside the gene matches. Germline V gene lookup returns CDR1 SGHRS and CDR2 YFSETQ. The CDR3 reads CASSRDRGQEKLFF. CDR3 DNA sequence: TGCGCCAGCAGCCGGGACAGGGGGCAAGAAAAACTGTTTTTT.

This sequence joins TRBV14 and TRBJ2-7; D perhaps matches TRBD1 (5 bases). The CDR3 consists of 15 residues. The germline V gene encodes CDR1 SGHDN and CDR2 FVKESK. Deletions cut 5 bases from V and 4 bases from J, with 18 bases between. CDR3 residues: CASSSTGKRLYEQYF. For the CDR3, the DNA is TGTGCCAGCAGCTCTACAGGAAAACGGCTTTACGAGCAGTACTTC.

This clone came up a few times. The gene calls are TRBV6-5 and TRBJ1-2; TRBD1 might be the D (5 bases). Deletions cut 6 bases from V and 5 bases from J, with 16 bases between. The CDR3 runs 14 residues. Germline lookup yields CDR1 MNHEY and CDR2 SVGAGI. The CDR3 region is CASRSEGLTYGYTF. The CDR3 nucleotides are TGTGCCAGCAGATCGGAGGGGCTGACTTATGGCTACACCTTC.

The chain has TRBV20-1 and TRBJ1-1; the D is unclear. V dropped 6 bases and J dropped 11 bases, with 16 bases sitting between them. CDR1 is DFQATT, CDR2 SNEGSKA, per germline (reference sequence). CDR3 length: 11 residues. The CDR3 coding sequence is TGCAGTGCCCTAGTACCGGGGATGGCTTTCTTT. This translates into CSALVPGMAFF.

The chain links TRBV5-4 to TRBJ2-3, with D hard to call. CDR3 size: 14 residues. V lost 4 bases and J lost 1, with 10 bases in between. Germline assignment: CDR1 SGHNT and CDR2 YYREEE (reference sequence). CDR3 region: CASSPGFGTDTQYF. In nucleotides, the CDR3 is TGTGCCAGCAGCCCCGGGTTTGGCACAGATACGCAGTATTTT. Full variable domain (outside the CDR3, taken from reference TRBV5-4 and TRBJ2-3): ETGVTQSPTHLIKTRGQQVTLRCSSQSGHNTVSWYQQALGQGPQFIFQYYREEENGRGNFPPRFSGLQFPNYSSELNVNALELDDSALYLCASSPGFGTDTQYFGPGTRLTVL.

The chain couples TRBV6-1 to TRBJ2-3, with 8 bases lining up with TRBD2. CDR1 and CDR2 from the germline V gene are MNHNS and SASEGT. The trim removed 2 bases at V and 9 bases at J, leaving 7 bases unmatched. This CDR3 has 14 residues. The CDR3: CASSETGGGMTQYF. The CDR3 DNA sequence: TGTGCCAGCAGTGAAACCGGGGGGGGGATGACGCAGTATTTT.

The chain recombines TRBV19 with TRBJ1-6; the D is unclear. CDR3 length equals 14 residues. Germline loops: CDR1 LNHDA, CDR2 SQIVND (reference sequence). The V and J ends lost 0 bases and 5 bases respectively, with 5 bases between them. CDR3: CASSIDSDNSPLHF. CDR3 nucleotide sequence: TGTGCCAGTAGTATAGATTCCGATAATTCACCCCTCCACTTT.

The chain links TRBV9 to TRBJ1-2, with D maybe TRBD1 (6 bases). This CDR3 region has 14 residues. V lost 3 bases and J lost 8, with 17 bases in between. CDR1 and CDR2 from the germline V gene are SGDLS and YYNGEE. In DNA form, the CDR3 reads TGTGCCAGCAGCGCCGCGGGGGGCGCGGGGGGCTACACCTTC. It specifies CASSAAGGAGGYTF.